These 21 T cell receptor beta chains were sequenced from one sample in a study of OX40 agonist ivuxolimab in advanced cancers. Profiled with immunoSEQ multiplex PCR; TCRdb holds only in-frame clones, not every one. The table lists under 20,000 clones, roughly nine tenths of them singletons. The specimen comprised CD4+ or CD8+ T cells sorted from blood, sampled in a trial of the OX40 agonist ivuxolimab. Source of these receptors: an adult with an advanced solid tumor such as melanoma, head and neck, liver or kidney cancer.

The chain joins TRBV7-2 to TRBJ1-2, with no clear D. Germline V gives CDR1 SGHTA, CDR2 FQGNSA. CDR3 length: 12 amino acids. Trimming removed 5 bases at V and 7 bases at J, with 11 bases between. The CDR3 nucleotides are TGTGCCAGCAGCCCCCAGACTGTTGGCTACACCTTC. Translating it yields CASSPQTVGYTF.

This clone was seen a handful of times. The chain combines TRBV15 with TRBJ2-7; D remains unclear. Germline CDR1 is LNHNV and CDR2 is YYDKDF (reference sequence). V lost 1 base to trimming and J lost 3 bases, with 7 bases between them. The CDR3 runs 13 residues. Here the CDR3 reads CATSRGRSYEQYF. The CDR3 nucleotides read TGTGCCACCAGCAGAGGTCGCAGCTACGAGCAGTACTTC.

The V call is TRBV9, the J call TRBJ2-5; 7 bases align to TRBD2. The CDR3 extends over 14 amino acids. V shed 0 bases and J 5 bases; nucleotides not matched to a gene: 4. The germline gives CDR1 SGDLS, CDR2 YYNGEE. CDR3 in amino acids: CASSVGGGRETQYF. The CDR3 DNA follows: TGTGCCAGCAGCGTAGGGGGGGGTCGGGAGACCCAGTACTTC.

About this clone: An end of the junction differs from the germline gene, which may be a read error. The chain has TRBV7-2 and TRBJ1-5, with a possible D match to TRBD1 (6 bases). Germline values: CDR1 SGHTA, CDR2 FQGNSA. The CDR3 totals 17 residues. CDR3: CASSKEGEGVPNQPQHF. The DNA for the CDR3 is TGCGCCAGCAGCAAAGAAGGAGAGGGGGTGCCCAATCAGCCCCAGCATTTT. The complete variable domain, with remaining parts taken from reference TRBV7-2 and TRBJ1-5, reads GAGVSQSPSNKVTEKGKDVELRCDPISGHTALYWYRQSLGQGLEFLIYFQGNSAPDKSGLPSDRFSAERTGGSVSTLTIQRTQQEDSAVYLCASSKEGEGVPNQPQHFGDGTRLSIL.

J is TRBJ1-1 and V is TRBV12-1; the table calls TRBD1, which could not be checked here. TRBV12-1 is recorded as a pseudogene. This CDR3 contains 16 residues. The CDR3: CASSSNRGLGNTEAFF. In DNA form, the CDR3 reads TGTGCCAGCAGCTCAAACAGGGGGCTAGGGAACACTGAAGCTTTCTTT.

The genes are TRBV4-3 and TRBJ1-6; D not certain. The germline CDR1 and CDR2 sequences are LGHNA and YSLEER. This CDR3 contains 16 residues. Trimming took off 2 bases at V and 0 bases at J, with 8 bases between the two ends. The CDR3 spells CASSQFVSSYNSPLHF. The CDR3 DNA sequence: TGCGCCAGCAGCCAATTTGTGAGCTCCTATAATTCACCCCTCCACTTT.

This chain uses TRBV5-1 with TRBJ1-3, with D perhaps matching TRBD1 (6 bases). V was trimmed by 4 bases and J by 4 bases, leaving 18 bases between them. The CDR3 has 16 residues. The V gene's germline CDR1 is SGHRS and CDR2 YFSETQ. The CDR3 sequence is CASSPDLGASGNTIYF. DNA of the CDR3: TGCGCCAGCAGCCCGGATTTGGGGGCTTCCGGAAACACCATATATTTT.

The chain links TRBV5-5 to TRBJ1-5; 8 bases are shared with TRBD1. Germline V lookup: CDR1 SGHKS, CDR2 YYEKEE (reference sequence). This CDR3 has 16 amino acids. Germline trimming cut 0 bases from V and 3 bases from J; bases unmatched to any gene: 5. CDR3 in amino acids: CASSLVTGENNQPQHF. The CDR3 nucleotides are TGTGCCAGCAGCTTGGTGACAGGGGAAAACAATCAGCCCCAGCATTTT.

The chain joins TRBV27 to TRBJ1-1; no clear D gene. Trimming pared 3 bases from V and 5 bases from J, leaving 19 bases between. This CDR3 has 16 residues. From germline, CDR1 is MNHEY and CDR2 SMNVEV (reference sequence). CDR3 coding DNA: TGTGCCAGCAGTTTCTTAGGCTCGACCATGGGGACTGAAGCTTTCTTT. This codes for CASSFLGSTMGTEAFF.

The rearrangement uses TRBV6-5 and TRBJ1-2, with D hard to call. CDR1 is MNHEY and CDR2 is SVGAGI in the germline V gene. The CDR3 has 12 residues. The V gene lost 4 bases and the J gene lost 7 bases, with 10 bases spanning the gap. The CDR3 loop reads CASSLQGFGYTF. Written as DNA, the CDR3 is TGTGCCAGCAGTTTACAAGGGTTTGGCTACACCTTC.

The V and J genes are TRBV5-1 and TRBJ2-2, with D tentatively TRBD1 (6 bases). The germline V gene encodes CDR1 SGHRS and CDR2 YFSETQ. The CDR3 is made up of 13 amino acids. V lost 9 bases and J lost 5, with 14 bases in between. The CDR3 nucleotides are TGCGCCACCCGCTCCCAGGGGACCGGGGAGCTGTTTTTT. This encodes CATRSQGTGELFF.

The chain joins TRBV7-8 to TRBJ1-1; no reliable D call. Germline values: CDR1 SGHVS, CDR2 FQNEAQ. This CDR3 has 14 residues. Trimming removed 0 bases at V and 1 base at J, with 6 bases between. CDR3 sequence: CASSLAQPNTEAFF. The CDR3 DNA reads TGTGCCAGCAGCTTAGCACAGCCGAACACTGAAGCTTTCTTT. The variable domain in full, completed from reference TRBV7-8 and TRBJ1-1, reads GAGVSQSPRYKVAKRGQDVALRCDPISGHVSLFWYQQALGQGPEFLTYFQNEAQLDKSGLPSDRFFAERPEGSVSTLKIQRTQQEDSAVYLCASSLAQPNTEAFFGQGTRLTVV.

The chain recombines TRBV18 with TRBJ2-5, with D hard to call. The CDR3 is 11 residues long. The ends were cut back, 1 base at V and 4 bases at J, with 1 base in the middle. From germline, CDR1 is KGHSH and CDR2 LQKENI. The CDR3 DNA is TGTGCCAGCTCACCACGAGAGACCCAGTACTTC. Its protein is CASSPRETQYF. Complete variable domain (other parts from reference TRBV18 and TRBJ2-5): NAGVMQNPRHLVRRRGQEARLRCSPMKGHSHVYWYRQLPEEGLKFMVYLQKENIIDESGMPKERFSAEFPKEGPSILRIQQVVRGDSAAYFCASSPRETQYFGPGTRLLVL.

The CDR3 sequence: CASSLVQETQYF. CDR3 nucleotide sequence: TGTGCCAGCAGCTTAGTTCAAGAGACCCAGTACTTC. J is TRBJ2-5 and V is TRBV7-9, with D unresolved. V gave up 1 base and J gave up 2 bases, with 2 bases separating them. CDR1 is SEHNR, CDR2 FQNEAQ, per germline (reference sequence). The CDR3 consists of 12 residues.

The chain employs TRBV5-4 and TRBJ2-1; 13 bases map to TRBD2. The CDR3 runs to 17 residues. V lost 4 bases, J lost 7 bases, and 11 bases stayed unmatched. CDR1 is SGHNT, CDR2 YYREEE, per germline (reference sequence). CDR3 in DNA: TGTGCCAGCAGCCCGGGACTAGCGGGGCCATTTTTAAATGAGCAGTTCTTC. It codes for CASSPGLAGPFLNEQFF.

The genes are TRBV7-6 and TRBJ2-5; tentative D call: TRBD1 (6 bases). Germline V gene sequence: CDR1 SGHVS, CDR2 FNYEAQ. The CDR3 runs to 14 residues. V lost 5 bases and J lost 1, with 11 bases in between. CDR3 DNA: TGTGCCAGCAGCCCCGGACAGATCCAAGAGACCCAGTACTTC. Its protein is CASSPGQIQETQYF.

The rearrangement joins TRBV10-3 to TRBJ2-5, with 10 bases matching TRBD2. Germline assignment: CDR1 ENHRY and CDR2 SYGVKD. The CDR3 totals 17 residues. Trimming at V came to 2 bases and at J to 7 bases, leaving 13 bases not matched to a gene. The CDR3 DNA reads TGTGCCATCAGTGAGGCGGCCGAAAGCGGGGGGGCAGGGACCCAGTACTTC. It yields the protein CAISEAAESGGAGTQYF.

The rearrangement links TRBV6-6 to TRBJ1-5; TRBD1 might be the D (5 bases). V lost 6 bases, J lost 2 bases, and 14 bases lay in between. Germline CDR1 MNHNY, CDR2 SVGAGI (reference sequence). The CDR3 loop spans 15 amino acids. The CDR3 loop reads CASRSPRVGNQPQHF. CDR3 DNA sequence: TGTGCCAGCAGATCCCCCAGGGTGGGCAATCAGCCCCAGCATTTT.

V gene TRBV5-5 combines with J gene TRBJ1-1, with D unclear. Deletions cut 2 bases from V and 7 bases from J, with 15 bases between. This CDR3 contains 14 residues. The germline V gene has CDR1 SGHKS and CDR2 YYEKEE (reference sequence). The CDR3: CASSLRLIEFEAFF. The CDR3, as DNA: TGTGCCAGCAGCTTAAGGCTGATAGAATTTGAAGCTTTCTTT.

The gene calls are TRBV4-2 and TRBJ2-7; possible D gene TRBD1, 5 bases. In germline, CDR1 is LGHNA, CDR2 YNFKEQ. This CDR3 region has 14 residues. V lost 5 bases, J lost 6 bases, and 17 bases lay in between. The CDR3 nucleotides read TGTGCCAGCAGCTCCCCGACAGATGGCGGCGAGCAGTACTTC. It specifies CASSSPTDGGEQYF.

The CDR3 DNA reads TGTGCCATCACCACGGACCGGAGTCAGCCCCAGCATTTT. Its protein is CAITTDRSQPQHF. The chain recombines TRBV10-3 with TRBJ1-5, with unresolved D. CDR3 length: 13 amino acids. V was trimmed by 7 bases and J by 6 bases, leaving 13 bases between them. CDR1 is ENHRY and CDR2 is SYGVKD in the germline V gene.